This TCR beta chain was obtained from a study of CD8 T cells in ankylosing spondylitis. The study's findings and limits: Significantly higher representation of disease-linked clones was reported for matched ankylosing spondylitis synovial fluid. Earlier reports found some motif variants in synovial fluid and blood in reactive arthritis. The authors found the disease-linked clones to be CD8+ and relatively rare in peripheral blood. What appeared characteristic of ankylosing spondylitis blood was a TCR beta motif of eight highly homologous variants.

Points on this clonotype: Antigen: not known.

It was by quantitative 5'-RACE with molecular barcodes that TCR beta libraries were made. TCRdb reprocessed the 5' RACE reads via MiXCR and lists one record per CDR3 protein. The sample lists 750,000 to 850,000 distinct CDR3 sequences, 12% occurring once. Unmatched junction bases numbered 12, after V lost 5 bases and J lost 5 bases. CDR3 length: 15 residues. Germline values: CDR1 DFQATT, CDR2 SNEGSKA (reference sequence). The sequence was obtained from a male donor with ankylosing spondylitis. Sequencing was done on a sample of blood, either unsorted or a sorted T cell fraction (not recorded which). V usage is TRBV20-1 and J usage is TRBJ1-5, with 7 positions matching TRBD1. This CDR3 reads CSAGQGGGRDQPQHF. In DNA, the CDR3 is TGCAGTGCTGGGCAGGGGGGAGGACGGGATCAGCCCCAGCATTTT.